The present T cell receptor (beta chain) was sequenced within a study of CXCR3-negative and CXCR3-positive naive CD8 T cells. Whole-study findings and limits: Within a donor, both naive subsets shared TRBV-TRBJ usage, unlike memory cells.

This CDR3 comprises 15 residues. Triplicates of under 350,000 cells were sorted from each CD8+ T cell subset. Comment on this clonotype: As yet, its antigen is unknown.

Via 5' RACE with UMI labels, TRB cDNA libraries were prepared. Reprocessing the 5' RACE reads, TCRdb reports a single entry for every CDR3 protein and omits DNA. The sample shows under 50,000 distinct CDR3 sequences, and 2% to 2.5% sits with its ten largest clones. This receptor was obtained from a human donor in good health. Some clones in this sample may be carry-over from other donors' samples. This chain joins TRBV12-3 or TRBV12-4 and TRBJ2-1; without DNA, the TCRdb call of TRBD1 cannot be checked. Material for sequencing was naive CXCR3- CD8+ T cells from blood. Subset described: CD45RO-CCR7+CD27+CD95- naive CD8+ T cells lacking CXCR3 (TNR3-). CDR3 protein: CASTRNGARYNEQFF.